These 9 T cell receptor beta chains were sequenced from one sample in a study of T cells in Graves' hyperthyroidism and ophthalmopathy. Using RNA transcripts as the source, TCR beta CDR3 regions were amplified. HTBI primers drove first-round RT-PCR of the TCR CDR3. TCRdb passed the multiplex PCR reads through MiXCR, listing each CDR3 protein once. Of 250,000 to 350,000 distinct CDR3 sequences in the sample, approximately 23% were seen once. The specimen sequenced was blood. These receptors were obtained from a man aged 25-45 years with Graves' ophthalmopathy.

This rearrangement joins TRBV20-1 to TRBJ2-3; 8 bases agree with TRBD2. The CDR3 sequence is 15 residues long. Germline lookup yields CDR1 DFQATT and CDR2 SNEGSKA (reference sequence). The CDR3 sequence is CSSRLSSGFRDTQYF. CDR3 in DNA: TGCAGCTCAAGACTGTCTAGCGGGTTCAGGGATACGCAGTATTTT.

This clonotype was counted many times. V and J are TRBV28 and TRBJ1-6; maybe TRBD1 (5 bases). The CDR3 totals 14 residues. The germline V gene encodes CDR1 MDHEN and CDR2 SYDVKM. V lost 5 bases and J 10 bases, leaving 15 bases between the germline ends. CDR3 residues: CASSPILRDSPLHF. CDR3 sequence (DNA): TGTGCCAGCAGTCCAATCCTCAGGGACTCACCCCTCCACTTT.

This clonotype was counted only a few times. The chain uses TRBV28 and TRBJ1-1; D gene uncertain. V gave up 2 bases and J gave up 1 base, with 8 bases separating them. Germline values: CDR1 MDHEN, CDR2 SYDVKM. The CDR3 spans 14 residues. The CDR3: CASSLALKNTEAFF. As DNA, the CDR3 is TGTGCCAGCAGTTTAGCCCTCAAGAACACTGAAGCTTTCTTT. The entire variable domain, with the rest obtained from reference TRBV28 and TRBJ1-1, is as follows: DVKVTQSSRYLVKRTGEKVFLECVQDMDHENMFWYRQDPGLGLRLIYFSYDVKMKEKGDIPEGYSVSREKKERFSLILESASTNQTSMYLCASSLALKNTEAFFGQGTRLTVV.

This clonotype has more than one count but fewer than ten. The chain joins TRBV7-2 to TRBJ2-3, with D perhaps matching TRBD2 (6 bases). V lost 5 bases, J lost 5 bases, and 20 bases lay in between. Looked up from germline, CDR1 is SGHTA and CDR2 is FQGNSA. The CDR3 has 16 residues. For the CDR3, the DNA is TGTGCCAGCAGCCCGCATCGGTCGGGAGTGGGAGATACGCAGTATTTT. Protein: CASSPHRSGVGDTQYF.

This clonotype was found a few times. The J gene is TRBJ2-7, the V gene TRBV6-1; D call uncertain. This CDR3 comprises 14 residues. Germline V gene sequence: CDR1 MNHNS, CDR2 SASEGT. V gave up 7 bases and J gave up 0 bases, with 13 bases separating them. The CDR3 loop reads CASTGALLSYEQYF. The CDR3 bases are TGTGCCAGCACGGGCGCACTACTCTCCTACGAGCAGTACTTC.

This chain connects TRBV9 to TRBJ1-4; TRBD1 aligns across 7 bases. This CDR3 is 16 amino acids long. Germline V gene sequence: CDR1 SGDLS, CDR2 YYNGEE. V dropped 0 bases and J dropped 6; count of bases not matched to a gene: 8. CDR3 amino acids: CASSVGMVGGHEKLFF. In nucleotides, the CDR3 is TGTGCCAGCAGCGTAGGAATGGTAGGGGGCCATGAAAAACTGTTTTTT.

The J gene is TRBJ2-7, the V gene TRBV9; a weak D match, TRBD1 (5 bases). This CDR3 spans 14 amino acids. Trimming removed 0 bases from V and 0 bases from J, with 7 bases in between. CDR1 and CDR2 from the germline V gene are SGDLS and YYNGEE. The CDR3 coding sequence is TGTGCCAGCAGCGTAGAGGGGAACTCCTACGAGCAGTACTTC. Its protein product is CASSVEGNSYEQYF.

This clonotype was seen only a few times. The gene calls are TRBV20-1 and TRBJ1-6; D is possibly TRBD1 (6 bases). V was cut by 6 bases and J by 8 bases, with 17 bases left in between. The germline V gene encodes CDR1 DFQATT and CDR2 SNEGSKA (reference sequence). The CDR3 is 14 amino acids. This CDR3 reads CSALGGGTDSPLHF. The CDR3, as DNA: TGCAGTGCACTAGGGGGGGGTACGGATTCACCCCTCCACTTT.

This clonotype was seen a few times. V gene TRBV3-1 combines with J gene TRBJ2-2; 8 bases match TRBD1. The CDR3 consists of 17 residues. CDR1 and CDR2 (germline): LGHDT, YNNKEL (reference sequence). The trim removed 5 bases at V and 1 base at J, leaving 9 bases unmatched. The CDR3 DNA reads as TGTGCCAGCAGCTCTCCACCCGGGACAGGGAACACCGGGGAGCTGTTTTTT. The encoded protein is CASSSPPGTGNTGELFF. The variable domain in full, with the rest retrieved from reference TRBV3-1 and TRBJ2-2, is DTAVSQTPKYLVTQMGNDKSIKCEQNLGHDTMYWYKQDSKKFLKIMFSYNNKELIINETVPNRFSPKSPDKAHLNLHINSLELGDSAVYFCASSSPPGTGNTGELFFGEGSRLTVL.